The present T cell receptor (beta chain) was sequenced within a study of PD-1 blockade in classical Hodgkin lymphoma. At the level of the study: Nivolumab 3 mg/kg was given intravenously every 2 weeks.

Whole-study findings and limits: Those starting nivolumab under 1 year post-ASCT were excluded. TCR diversity in CD4+, not CD8+, cells rose significantly by C4D1.

Time point specified: cycle 4 day 1 (C4D1), after five to seven weeks of nivolumab. All trial patients relapsed after autologous stem cell transplantation. Patients had relapsed/refractory classical Hodgkin lymphoma with complete response, partial response or progressive disease as best response. Here immunoSEQ multiplex PCR was the method, and the copy in TCRdb shows in-frame clones only, minus some. The table lists around 93,000 clones, more than 70% of them singletons, with about 9.4% in the top ten. V lost 1 base to trimming and J lost 5 bases; unmatched junction nucleotides: 0. The CDR3 covers 15 residues. The germline CDR1 and CDR2 sequences are SNHLY and FYNNEI. For this clone: The antigen is not known.

The rearrangement uses TRBV2 and TRBJ2-2; 11 positions match TRBD2. Sequencing was performed on peripheral blood mononuclear cells (PBMCs), taken before the fourth cycle of nivolumab. The origin of this receptor is a human donor with classical Hodgkin lymphoma. The CDR3 reads CASSEGTSGTGELFF. CDR3 bases: TGTGCCAGCAGTGAAGGGACTAGCGGGACCGGGGAGCTGTTTTTT.